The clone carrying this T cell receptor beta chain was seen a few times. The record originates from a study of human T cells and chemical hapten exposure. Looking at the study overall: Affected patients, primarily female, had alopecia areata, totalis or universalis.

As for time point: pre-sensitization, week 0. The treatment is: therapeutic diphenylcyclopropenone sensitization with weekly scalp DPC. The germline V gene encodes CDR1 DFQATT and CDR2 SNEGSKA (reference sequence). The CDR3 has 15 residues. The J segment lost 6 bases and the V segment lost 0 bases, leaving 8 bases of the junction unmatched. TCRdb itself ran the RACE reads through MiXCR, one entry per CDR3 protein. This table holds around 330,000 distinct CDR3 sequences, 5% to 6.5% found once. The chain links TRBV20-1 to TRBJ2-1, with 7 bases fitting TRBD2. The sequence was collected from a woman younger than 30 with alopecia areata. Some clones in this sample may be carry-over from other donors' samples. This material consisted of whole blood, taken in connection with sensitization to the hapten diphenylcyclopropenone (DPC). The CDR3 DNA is TGCAGTGCTAGAGATCCGGGACTACCGTCCAATGAGCAGTTCTTC. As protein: CSARDPGLPSNEQFF.